The rows below give T cell receptor beta chains drawn from one sample of a study of blood T cell repertoires in COVID-19. Assay used: immunoSEQ multiplex PCR; TCRdb lists only in-frame clones, some missing. The sample gives 95,000 to 150,000 clones, 65% to 85% of which show up once; roughly 3.5% is in the top ten. Sequencing was done on a sample of PBMCs or T cells enriched from blood (not recorded which). Source of these receptors: a woman aged 30 to 39 who had recovered from COVID-19. Each CDR3 is given with its conserved first and last residue. The D gene is left open where the match is weak. Size values are once, few and many counts, or a class for expanded clones, and some rows have none.

CDR3 DNA	CDR3 protein	clone size	V gene	J gene	D gene
TGTGCCAGCAGCCAAGACCCGACTAGTAGTAACGAGCAGTACTTC	CASSQDPTSSNEQYF	few	TRBV3-1/TRBV3-2	TRBJ2-7	-
TGTGCCAGCTCACGTAGACAGAGTACTAATGAAAAACTGTTTTTT	CASSRRQSTNEKLFF	-	TRBV18	TRBJ1-4	-
TGTGCCAGCAGCTTCGGGGGGGAAGCTTTCTTT	CASSFGGEAFF	-	TRBV7-9	TRBJ1-1	-
TGTGCCAGCAGCCCTTCCCGGGGGGACAATCAGCCCCAGCATTTT	CASSPSRGDNQPQHF	-	TRBV6-2/TRBV6-3	TRBJ1-5	-
TGCGCCAGCAGCTTGGGGGACAGGCTTCAAGAGACCCAGTACTTC	CASSLGDRLQETQYF	-	TRBV5-1	TRBJ2-5	TRBD1
TGTGCCAGCAGCCCAACACAGGGAACTAATCCAGCCGGGGAGCTGTTTTTT	CASSPTQGTNPAGELFF	-	TRBV7-7	TRBJ2-2	-
TGTGCCAGCAGCTTAGCGTGGGGGGACACTGAAGCTTTCTTT	CASSLAWGDTEAFF	once	TRBV7-2	TRBJ1-1	-
TGTGCCAGCAGTTTTAGGGCGACTAGCGGGAGCACAGATACGCAGTATTTT	CASSFRATSGSTDTQYF	-	TRBV27	TRBJ2-3	TRBD2
TGTGCCAGCAGCTCCCAAGAGGGGGGGCCCTACGAGCAGTACTTC	CASSSQEGGPYEQYF	-	TRBV11-2	TRBJ2-7	-
TGTGCCAGCTCACGGGTGGCCACAACGGGCACTGAAGCTTTCTTT	CASSRVATTGTEAFF	-	TRBV18	TRBJ1-1	-
TGTGCCAGCAGCGCGGACAGGTCCGAAGCTTTCTTT	CASSADRSEAFF	-	TRBV11-1	TRBJ1-1	TRBD1
TGCGCCAGCAGCCAAGATAACGGGAGGGCATCCTACGAGCAGTACTTC	CASSQDNGRASYEQYF	-	TRBV4-3	TRBJ2-7	TRBD2
TGTGCCACCAGTGATTTCGCCGACAGGGGAGGGAACAATGAGCAGTTCTTC	CATSDFADRGGNNEQFF	few	TRBV24-1	TRBJ2-1	-
TGTGCCAGCGCTACGAAGTTCTGGGCGGGACGTCACGAGACCCAGTACTTC	CASATKFWAGRHETQYF	-	TRBV28	TRBJ2-5	-
TGTGCCAGCAGCCCCCACAGGGTCAGCAATCAGCCCCAGCATTTT	CASSPHRVSNQPQHF	-	TRBV4-2	TRBJ1-5	-
TGTGCCAGCAGCTTAAACAGGGATTCCTACGAGCAGTACTTC	CASSLNRDSYEQYF	-	TRBV7-6	TRBJ2-7	-
TGTGCCAGCAGCCTCCCCAGGACTAGCGTGAGCACAGATACGCAGTATTTT	CASSLPRTSVSTDTQYF	-	TRBV7-2	TRBJ2-3	TRBD2
TGTGCCAGCAGGCCCGGACTAGCGGGAGGGCGCCCGGGAGATACGCAGTATTTT	CASRPGLAGGRPGDTQYF	-	TRBV28	TRBJ2-3	TRBD2
TGTGCCATCAGTGAGAGGACTAGCGCAACGTCAAATGAGCAGTTCTTC	CAISERTSATSNEQFF	-	TRBV10-3	TRBJ2-1	TRBD2
TGTGCCAGCAGCTTAAATGAAGGGGCCTACAATGAGCAGTTCTTC	CASSLNEGAYNEQFF	-	TRBV7-6	TRBJ2-1	-
TGTGCCAGCAGCTTGTGGCTAGCGGGAAACTACGAGCAGTACTTC	CASSLWLAGNYEQYF	-	TRBV7-2	TRBJ2-7	TRBD2
TGTGCCAGCAGCATTCAGGGCCATGACTCTGGGGCCAACGTCCTGACTTTC	CASSIQGHDSGANVLTF	-	TRBV28	TRBJ2-6	-
TGTGCCAGCAGACCCCCCCGGGGGAGTAATTCACCCCTCCACTTT	CASRPPRGSNSPLHF	-	TRBV6-5	TRBJ1-6	-
TGTGCCAGCAGTCCAGGGGACAGGGAGACCGGGGAGCTGTTTTTT	CASSPGDRETGELFF	few	TRBV6-2/TRBV6-3	TRBJ2-2	TRBD1
TGTGCCAGCCGACGACTAGCGGATAACAATGAGCAGTTCTTC	CASRRLADNNEQFF	-	TRBV2	TRBJ2-1	TRBD2